This T cell receptor (beta chain) was profiled in a study of tumor-infiltrating lymphocytes in glioblastoma multiforme. Three nested ARM-PCR rounds with V-beta and C-beta primers built TCRB libraries. TCRdb reanalysed the multiplex PCR reads using MiXCR and keeps one entry per CDR3 protein. Seen here are 15,000 or so distinct CDR3 sequences, 73% observed once, and the top ten hold roughly 37%. CDR1 and CDR2 from the germline V gene are MNHEY and SVGAGI. V was clipped by 6 bases and J by 7 bases; unmatched bases: 7. The CDR3 consists of 14 residues. Sequenced input: brain tumor tissue. The source of this sequence is a male donor with glioblastoma. The V call is TRBV6-5, the J call TRBJ1-5, with 9 bases lining up with TRBD1. The CDR3, as DNA: TGTGCCAGCAGCCGAGACAGGGGGGGACAGCCCCAGCATTTT. This gives the protein CASSRDRGGQPQHF.